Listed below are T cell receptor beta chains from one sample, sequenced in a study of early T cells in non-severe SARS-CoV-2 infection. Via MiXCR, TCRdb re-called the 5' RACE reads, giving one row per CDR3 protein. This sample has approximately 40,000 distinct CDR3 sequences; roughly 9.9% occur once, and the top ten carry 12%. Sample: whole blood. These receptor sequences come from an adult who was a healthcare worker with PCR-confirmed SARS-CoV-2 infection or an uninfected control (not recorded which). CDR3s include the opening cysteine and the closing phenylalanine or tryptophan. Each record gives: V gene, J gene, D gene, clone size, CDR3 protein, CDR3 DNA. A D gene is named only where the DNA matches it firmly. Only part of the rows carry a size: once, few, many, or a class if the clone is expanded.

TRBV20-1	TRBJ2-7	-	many	CSAPDHLSYEQYF	TGCAGTGCACCGGACCATTTATCCTACGAGCAGTACTTC
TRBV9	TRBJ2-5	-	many	CASSVRDRGFRETPQYF	TGTGCCAGCAGCGTTAGGGACCGTGGATTCCGAGAGACTCCCCAGTACTTC
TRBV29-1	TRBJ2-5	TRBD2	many	CSSDTHGGSVTQYF	TGCAGCTCCGATACTCACGGGGGGTCCGTGACCCAGTACTTC
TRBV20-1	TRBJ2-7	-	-	CSARGGRDYEQYF	TGCAGTGCTAGAGGGGGACGGGACTACGAGCAGTACTTC
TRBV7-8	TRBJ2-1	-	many	CASSLRSGYNEQFF	TGTGCCAGCAGCTTAAGGTCAGGCTACAATGAGCAGTTCTTC
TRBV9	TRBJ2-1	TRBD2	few	CASSAGLAGGHQFF	TGTGCCAGCAGCGCGGGGCTAGCGGGGGGGCACCAGTTCTTC
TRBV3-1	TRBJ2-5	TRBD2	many	CASSQTSGGGKTQYF	TGTGCCAGCAGCCAGACTAGCGGGGGAGGGAAGACCCAGTACTTC
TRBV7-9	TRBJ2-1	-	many	CASSAHDSNNEQFF	TGTGCCAGCAGCGCCCACGACAGTAACAATGAGCAGTTCTTC
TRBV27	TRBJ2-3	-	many	CASRWGSTDTQYF	TGTGCCAGCAGATGGGGAAGCACAGATACGCAGTATTTT
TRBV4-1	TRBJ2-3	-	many	CASSPLAGAFTDTQYF	TGCGCCAGCAGCCCCCTGGCGGGGGCGTTCACAGATACGCAGTATTTT
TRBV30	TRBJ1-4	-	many	CAWSVEYEKLFF	TGTGCCTGGAGTGTAGAGTATGAAAAACTGTTTTTT
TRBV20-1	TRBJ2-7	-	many	CSARTSETSYEQYF	TGCAGTGCTAGAACATCAGAAACCTCCTACGAGCAGTACTTC
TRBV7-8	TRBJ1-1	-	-	CASSLLWSVGASKNTEAFF	TGTGCCAGCAGCTTGCTTTGGTCCGTTGGGGCGAGCAAGAACACTGAAGCTTTCTTT
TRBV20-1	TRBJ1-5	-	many	CSASRGSAGMRPQHF	TGCAGTGCTAGTAGAGGGTCTGCCGGAATGCGGCCCCAGCATTTT